This entry is about one T cell receptor beta chain. Its target antigen remains unknown. Base-call qualities are not available, and no considerably larger clone is one nucleotide away. The sample is drawn from a study of control samples from healthy donors and cancer patients (TCRdb year 2020). From its cysteine to its phenylalanine, the CDR3 spans 18 amino acids. Only CDR3 DNA remains: 54 bases, in frame from the first base. As encoded in the germline V gene, CDR1 is MGHRA while CDR2 is YSYEKL. Ends trimmed: V by 0 bases, J by 4 bases; bases unmatched to a gene: 8. The library was produced with the immunoSEQ multiplex PCR assay. TCRdb carries this immuneACCESS record with in-frame sequences only. Its versions omit some clonotypes, under half of them owing to an unresolved V gene in the studies checked, with the rest unexplained. The sample data list tens of thousands of clones, and about four fifths of these were observed just once. The top ten clones comprise about 9.5% of the sample.

The sequence is built from TRBV4-1 and TRBJ2-1; 11 junctional bases match TRBD2. The specimen sequenced was blood. This receptor was identified in a man aged 65-85 years in good health. The CDR3 has the sequence CASSQEGSGRVTYNEQFF. DNA sequence: TGCGCCAGCAGCCAAGAAGGTAGCGGGAGGGTAACATACAATGAGCAGTTCTTC.